What follows are 9 T cell receptor beta chains derived from one specimen sequenced in a study of blood T cell repertoires in COVID-19. TCRdb's copy holds only in-frame clones and misses some; the assay was immunoSEQ multiplex PCR. The repertoire has 60,000 to 85,000 clones, around 86% of them found once; the top ten carry approximately 30%. Sequencing used peripheral blood. Every receptor here comes from a woman older than 75 with active or convalescent COVID-19.

This clone has a single count. This rearrangement joins TRBV5-1 to TRBJ1-2; TRBD1 aligns across 10 bases. The CDR3 is 17 residues long. Germline V gene data show CDR1 as SGHRS and CDR2 as YFSETQ. The junction had 15 bases not matched to a gene; V was cut back by 5 bases and J by 5 bases. The DNA of the CDR3 is TGCGCCAGCAGTAGGGGCCGACAGGGGGCGCGTTTGTATGGCTACACCTTC. It encodes CASSRGRQGARLYGYTF.

The rearrangement joins TRBV29-1 to TRBJ2-2; TRBD2 might be the D (7 bases). The V end lost 4 bases, the J end lost 4 bases, and 13 bases lay between the germline ends. The length of the CDR3 is 14 residues. CDR1 and CDR2 (germline): SQVTM, ANQGSEA. The CDR3 bases are TGCAGCGTTGGGGGGGGCCAGGGCACCGGGGAGCTGTTTTTT. This translates into CSVGGGQGTGELFF.

V and J are TRBV11-2 and TRBJ2-5; 8 positions agree with TRBD1. The CDR3 consists of 15 residues. The germline gives CDR1 SGHAT, CDR2 FQNNGV. Germline trimming cut 2 bases from V and 7 bases from J; bases unmatched to any gene: 9. CDR3: CASSLSLGQGGTQYF. CDR3 nucleotide sequence: TGTGCCAGCAGCTTAAGTCTCGGACAGGGTGGGACCCAGTACTTC.

The chain couples TRBV5-5 to TRBJ1-5, with TRBD1 as a possible D gene (6 bases). This CDR3 spans 17 amino acids. The V end lost 0 bases, the J end lost 6 bases, and 19 bases lay between the germline ends. The germline V gene has CDR1 SGHKS and CDR2 YYEKEE (reference sequence). The CDR3 loop reads CASSLANGGGVGQPQHF. As DNA, the CDR3 is TGTGCCAGCAGCTTGGCCAATGGAGGGGGGGTTGGTCAGCCCCAGCATTTT.

The chain combines TRBV7-9 with TRBJ2-1, with D possibly being TRBD2 (5 bases). The CDR3 loop spans 16 amino acids. V lost 3 bases and J lost 3, with 15 bases in between. Per the germline V gene, CDR1 is SEHNR and CDR2 is FQNEAQ (reference sequence). This CDR3 reads CASSFFRRADYNEQFF. Here the CDR3 DNA reads TGTGCCAGCAGCTTTTTCCGACGAGCGGACTACAATGAGCAGTTCTTC.

CDR3 sequence: CASSLGGRLNTEAFF. CDR3 nucleotides: TGTGCCAGCAGCTTAGGGGGGCGGTTGAACACTGAAGCTTTCTTT. This chain links TRBV7-2 with TRBJ1-1, with a possible D match to TRBD1 (6 bases). V lost 1 base and J 0 bases, leaving 9 bases between the germline ends. The V gene's germline CDR1 is SGHTA and CDR2 FQGNSA. The CDR3 runs 15 residues.

The genes are TRBV5-6 and TRBJ2-7; a possible D gene is TRBD2 (5 bases). CDR1 and CDR2 from the germline V gene are SGHDT and YYEEEE. CDR3 length equals 16 residues. V was clipped by 0 bases and J by 3 bases, with 16 bases between them. CDR3 in amino acids: CASSLARRGTYYEQYF. The CDR3 nucleotides read TGTGCCAGCAGCTTGGCTCGTCGGGGTACTTACTACGAGCAGTACTTC.

This clone is a singleton in its sample. The chain uses TRBV10-1 and TRBJ2-2; 9 nucleotides line up with TRBD2. Per germline, CDR1 WNHNN and CDR2 SYGVQD (reference sequence). The CDR3 length is 22 residues. Losses at the gene ends were 7 bases for V and 4 bases for J; bases not matched to a gene: 28. This chain's CDR3 is CASTPYLTVSRGGRGVTGELFF. The CDR3 DNA reads TGCGCCAGCACCCCCTATTTAACCGTCTCGCGGGGGGGCCGGGGGGTCACCGGGGAGCTGTTTTTT.

J is TRBJ2-1 and V is TRBV9; 11 nucleotides align to TRBD2. The V gene's germline CDR1 is SGDLS and CDR2 YYNGEE. Trimming cost V 4 bases and J 5 bases; bases outside gene matches: 8. The CDR3 totals 16 residues. CDR3 protein: CASSRPGLAVHNEQFF. The CDR3 bases are TGTGCCAGCAGCAGACCGGGACTAGCGGTCCACAATGAGCAGTTCTTC.